A single sample gave rise to the 7 T cell receptor beta chains below, sequenced in a study of blood T cells in healthy people across ages (dated by TCRdb to between 2015 and 2016). The receptor library was made with 5' RACE. TCRdb lists the instrument as Illumina HiSeq 2500. A second about 7 to 11 cycle PCR used a sample-barcoded 5' primer and a J-beta primer mix. TCRdb trimmed public reads at Q25 via fastp, called clones via MiXCR and kept in-frame beta chains. Every CDR3 protein is listed once, alongside the most common genes and DNA of its rows. The sample includes roughly 1.5 million distinct CDR3 sequences, with less than 45% observed a single time. About 3.8% of the sample lies in the top ten. Sequenced input: blood. The source is a woman between 18 and 29 years old in good health.

This clonotype was detected a few times. The CDR3 region is CASSFGGTGSNEQFF. The CDR3 DNA follows: TGTGCCAGCAGTTTCGGCGGGACAGGGTCGAACGAGCAGTTCTTC. This rearrangement joins TRBV6-2 or TRBV6-3 to TRBJ2-1; TRBD1 agrees at 9 bases. Germline-derived CDR1 and CDR2 are MNHEY and SVGEGT. This CDR3 comprises 15 residues. V gave up 4 bases and J gave up 10 bases; unmatched junction bases: 11.

The V call is TRBV29-1, the J call TRBJ2-5, with D perhaps matching TRBD2 (6 bases). Trimming removed 0 bases from V and 11 bases from J, with 19 bases in between. Germline CDR1 SQVTM, CDR2 ANQGSEA. The CDR3 contains 14 residues. As DNA, the CDR3 is TGCAGCGTTGAAGAAGGGGACTTCGACAATGAGCAGTACTTC. Its protein product is CSVEEGDFDNEQYF.

The chain employs TRBV11-2 and TRBJ2-2; D perhaps matches TRBD1 (6 bases). Trimming stripped 5 bases from V and 1 base from J, with 14 bases between. The CDR3 has 16 residues. The germline gives CDR1 SGHAT, CDR2 FQNNGV. The CDR3 DNA follows: TGTGCCAGCAGCCCCTTAAGGGGGAGGAACACCGGGGAGCTGTTTTTT. It translates to CASSPLRGRNTGELFF. Full variable domain (missing parts from reference TRBV11-2 and TRBJ2-2): EAGVAQSPRYKIIEKRQSVAFWCNPISGHATLYWYQQILGQGPKLLIQFQNNGVVDDSQLPKDRFSAERLKGVDSTLKIQPAKLEDSAVYLCASSPLRGRNTGELFFGEGSRLTVL.

This rearrangement joins TRBV10-1 to TRBJ1-3; D remains ambiguous. The germline gives CDR1 WNHNN, CDR2 SYGVQD (reference sequence). Trimming cost V 7 bases and J 4 bases, with 11 bases left between them. This CDR3 comprises 13 residues. The CDR3 loop is CASMENPGNTIYF. The CDR3 coding sequence is TGCGCCAGCATGGAGAACCCGGGAAACACCATATATTTT.

This chain links TRBV28 with TRBJ2-1; 10 positions match TRBD2. With V trimmed by 5 bases and J by 7 bases, 14 bases remained unmatched. The CDR3 is made up of 17 amino acids. Germline CDR1 is MDHEN and CDR2 is SYDVKM. CDR3 coding DNA: TGTGCCAGCAGTCCTTGGGCTAGCGGGAGTGTTCGGAATGAGCAGTTCTTC. Its protein product is CASSPWASGSVRNEQFF.

This chain connects TRBV6-1 to TRBJ2-7; tentative D call: TRBD2 (6 bases). This CDR3 has 13 residues. V was trimmed by 8 bases and J by 1 base, leaving 12 bases between them. Germline V CDR1 and CDR2: MNHNS, SASEGT. Here the CDR3 DNA reads TGTGCCAGCGTACCGGGAGCGTCCTACGAGCAGTACTTC. The encoded protein is CASVPGASYEQYF.

The sample holds a few counts of this clonotype. The chain has TRBV7-2 and TRBJ1-5; D not certain. Trimming took 4 bases from V and 0 from J, leaving 7 bases between them. This CDR3 is 14 amino acids long. The germline CDR1 and CDR2 sequences are SGHTA and FQGNSA. The CDR3 nucleotides are TGTGCCAGCAGCTCCGACACTAGCAATCAGCCCCAGCATTTT. This translates into CASSSDTSNQPQHF.